This T cell receptor beta chain derives from a study of blood T cell repertoires in COVID-19. Participants came from roughly 24 US areas, aged about 18 to 89 years. Profiled with immunoSEQ multiplex PCR; TCRdb holds only in-frame clones, not every one. The sample holds about 180,000 clones, 65% to 90% seen once. In germline, CDR1 is SNHLY, CDR2 FYNNEI. J gave up 7 bases and V 6 bases, and 6 bases lay outside the gene matches. The CDR3 totals 13 residues. The receptor's source is a man aged 50 to 59 who had recovered from COVID-19. The sequenced sample consisted of PBMCs or T cells enriched from blood (not recorded which). The chain uses TRBV2 and TRBJ1-2; 9 bases are shared with TRBD1. CDR3 nucleotides: TGTGCCAGCAGGACCGGGACAGGGAGTGGCTACACCTTC. It is translated as CASRTGTGSGYTF.